This passage covers 10 T cell receptor beta chains from one sample sequenced in a study of cytomegalovirus exposure and HLA in healthy donors. 60 Vbeta and 13 Jbeta primers were used in PCR. The protocol was immunoSEQ multiplex PCR, while the TCRdb copy is restricted to in-frame clones and leaves out a portion. The profile shows around 120,000 clones, roughly 78% of them singletons. Sequencing used PBMCs. Receptor source: a woman in her thirties or forties in good health and CMV-seronegative.

The chain joins TRBV6-5 to TRBJ1-2; D ambiguous. Deletions cut 2 bases from V and 4 bases from J, with 8 bases between. Germline assignment: CDR1 MNHEY and CDR2 SVGAGI. This CDR3 comprises 13 residues. This chain's CDR3 is CASSYDRSYGYTF. Written as DNA, the CDR3 is TGTGCCAGCAGTTACGATCGGAGCTATGGCTACACCTTC.

The chain recombines TRBV2 with TRBJ2-1, with TRBD1 identical over 7 bases. This CDR3 has 14 residues. CDR1 SNHLY and CDR2 FYNNEI come from the germline V gene. V gave up 7 bases and J gave up 5 bases; unmatched junction bases: 8. The CDR3 nucleotides read TGTGCCAGCAACAACCGGGACAGAGACAATGAGCAGTTCTTC. Translating it yields CASNNRDRDNEQFF.

This sequence joins TRBV5-1 and TRBJ1-1, with D maybe TRBD1 (5 bases). Germline V CDR1 and CDR2: SGHRS, YFSETQ. The V and J ends lost 5 bases and 3 bases respectively, with 11 bases between them. The CDR3 consists of 13 residues. CDR3: CASRWTGDTEAFF. DNA for the CDR3: TGCGCCAGCAGGTGGACGGGGGACACTGAAGCTTTCTTT.

This sequence joins TRBV4-2 and TRBJ2-7; 7 bases map to TRBD2. Germline trimming cut 1 base from V and 2 bases from J; bases unmatched to any gene: 5. The length of the CDR3 is 15 residues. The germline CDR1 and CDR2 sequences are LGHNA and YNFKEQ. CDR3 region: CASSQGLADPYEQYF. CDR3 coding DNA: TGTGCCAGCAGCCAAGGTCTAGCGGACCCCTACGAGCAGTACTTC.

The chain uses TRBV4-1 and TRBJ1-2; 8 bases agree with TRBD1. V shed 4 bases, J shed 4 bases, and the junction held 11 bases outside the gene matches. The germline gives CDR1 MGHRA, CDR2 YSYEKL. The CDR3 is made up of 16 amino acids. This chain's CDR3 is CASSRSGQAGTYGYTF. In DNA form, the CDR3 reads TGCGCCAGCAGCCGATCGGGACAGGCCGGGACCTATGGCTACACCTTC.

For the CDR3, the DNA is TGCGCCAGCAGCTTGGGGTCAGGGCTGGAAGGCTACACCTTC. This translates into CASSLGSGLEGYTF. The chain carries TRBV5-1 and TRBJ1-2, with a tentative D call TRBD1 (5 bases). CDR3 length: 14 amino acids. The V and J ends lost 0 bases and 8 bases respectively, with 14 bases between them. Per the germline V gene, CDR1 is SGHRS and CDR2 is YFSETQ.

The rearrangement joins TRBV28 to TRBJ2-5, with TRBD1 matching 8 bases. V shed 4 bases, J shed 5 bases, and the junction held 6 bases outside the gene matches. The CDR3 runs to 14 residues. Germline V gene sequence: CDR1 MDHEN, CDR2 SYDVKM. In DNA, the CDR3 is TGTGCCAGCAGTTCGGGACAGGCCTGGGAGACCCAGTACTTC. Translation: CASSSGQAWETQYF. The complete variable domain, with remaining parts taken from reference TRBV28 and TRBJ2-5, reads DVKVTQSSRYLVKRTGEKVFLECVQDMDHENMFWYRQDPGLGLRLIYFSYDVKMKEKGDIPEGYSVSREKKERFSLILESASTNQTSMYLCASSSGQAWETQYFGPGTRLLVL.

The rearrangement links TRBV7-2 to TRBJ2-1; tentatively, D is TRBD2 (6 bases). The CDR3 extends over 16 amino acids. CDR1 SGHTA and CDR2 FQGNSA come from the germline V gene. Deletions cut 5 bases from V and 2 bases from J, with 16 bases between. CDR3 sequence reads: CASSRVGPGAYNEQFF. The DNA of the CDR3 is TGTGCCAGCAGCCGAGTTGGTCCGGGAGCCTACAATGAGCAGTTCTTC.

This rearrangement joins TRBV10-3 to TRBJ2-5, with D unresolved. TRBJ2-7 explains the end of the DNA better; the J call may be wrong. Per germline, CDR1 ENHRY and CDR2 SYGVKD. The CDR3 loop spans 15 amino acids. CDR3: CAISPRTASSYEQYF. CDR3 in DNA: TGTGCCATCAGTCCTCGCACAGCCTCCTCCTACGAGCAGTACTTC.

The rearrangement joins TRBV7-9 to TRBJ2-3; D might be TRBD1 (6 bases). The V gene lost 4 bases and the J gene lost 2 bases, with 13 bases spanning the gap. Germline V gives CDR1 SEHNR, CDR2 FQNEAQ (reference sequence). The CDR3 totals 15 residues. CDR3 sequence (DNA): TGTGCCAGCAGCTCCTTAGGGGGATTCACAGATACGCAGTATTTT. This sequence encodes CASSSLGGFTDTQYF.